The 19 T cell receptor beta chains in this list originate from one sample, sequenced in a study of cytomegalovirus exposure and HLA in healthy donors. The PCR was carried out with 60 Vbeta primers and 13 Jbeta primers. TCRdb's table, derived via immunoSEQ multiplex PCR, lists solely in-frame clones and lacks some. The sample has around 150,000 clones; 60% to 85% are singletons. Sequenced: PBMCs. All receptors come from a male donor in good health and CMV-seropositive.

This clone has just one count. This rearrangement joins TRBV21-1 to TRBJ1-4; TRBD1 is the table's D call, not checked against the DNA. TRBV21-1 is marked as a pseudogene. The CDR3 is made up of 16 amino acids. The CDR3 bases are TGTGCCAGCAGCAAAGTGGCAGGGACAACTAATGAAAAACTGTTTTTT. This gives the protein CASSKVAGTTNEKLFF.

The chain couples TRBV9 to TRBJ2-5; D is unresolved. Trimming left V 4 bases short and J 1 base short, with 11 bases between. Germline assignment: CDR1 SGDLS and CDR2 YYNGEE. This CDR3 comprises 14 residues. As DNA, the CDR3 is TGTGCCAGCAGCTTCGGGTCCGTCCAAGAGACCCAGTACTTC. It yields the protein CASSFGSVQETQYF.

The chain couples TRBV27 to TRBJ1-1; D is possibly TRBD1 (6 bases). Per germline, CDR1 MNHEY and CDR2 SMNVEV (reference sequence). V was shortened by 4 bases and J by 0 bases, with 12 bases between the two germline ends. This CDR3 contains 15 residues. The CDR3 loop is CASSSRTGLNTEAFF. In DNA form, the CDR3 reads TGTGCCAGCAGTTCGAGAACAGGGTTGAACACTGAAGCTTTCTTT.

The chain couples TRBV19 to TRBJ1-2; D not certain. This CDR3 comprises 14 residues. The V end lost 3 bases, the J end lost 6 bases, and 14 bases lay between the germline ends. CDR1 LNHDA and CDR2 SQIVND come from the germline V gene (reference sequence). As DNA, the CDR3 is TGTGCCAGTAGTATCCGCTTAGGAGCCAATGGCTACACCTTC. It is translated as CASSIRLGANGYTF.

This clone was observed a handful of times. The chain uses TRBV5-1 and TRBJ1-1, with D possibly matching TRBD1 (6 bases). Per germline, CDR1 SGHRS and CDR2 YFSETQ. This CDR3 has 14 residues. V dropped 4 bases and J dropped 1 base, with 11 bases sitting between them. The DNA of the CDR3 is TGCGCCAGCAGCGTCGTGACAGGGAACACTGAAGCTTTCTTT. Protein sequence: CASSVVTGNTEAFF.

This rearrangement joins TRBV7-6 to TRBJ1-3, with no clear D. The V gene lost 5 bases and the J gene lost 0 bases, with 5 bases spanning the gap. Germline assignment: CDR1 SGHVS and CDR2 FNYEAQ. The CDR3 spans 13 residues. This CDR3 reads CASSPTSGNTIYF. CDR3 coding DNA: TGTGCCAGCAGCCCTACCTCTGGAAACACCATATATTTT.

This clone showed up just once. The CDR3: CASSLRGTGGLYTF. DNA of the CDR3: TGTGCCAGCAGCCTACGCGGGACAGGGGGGCTTTACACCTTC. V usage is TRBV5-4 and J usage is TRBJ1-2; 11 nucleotides agree with TRBD1. Germline V gene sequence: CDR1 SGHNT, CDR2 YYREEE (reference sequence). V lost 4 bases, J lost 11 bases, and 10 bases stayed unmatched. The CDR3 covers 14 residues.

This rearrangement joins TRBV4-3 to TRBJ1-2; D perhaps matches TRBD1 (5 bases). The CDR3 spans 16 residues. The V end was cut by 2 bases, the J end by 2 bases, with 15 bases between. Germline V gene data show CDR1 as LGHNA and CDR2 as YSLEER. The CDR3 loop reads CASSQISSTVNYGYTF. Written as DNA, the CDR3 is TGCGCCAGCAGCCAAATTAGTTCGACAGTAAACTATGGCTACACCTTC.

The V gene is TRBV6-5, the J gene TRBJ2-5; 11 bases are shared with TRBD2. V was pared by 6 bases and J by 4 bases, with 4 bases of the junction left unmatched. The germline V gene has CDR1 MNHEY and CDR2 SVGAGI. CDR3 length equals 14 residues. CDR3 in amino acids: CASRTSGVLETQYF. CDR3 bases: TGTGCCAGCAGGACTAGCGGGGTCTTAGAGACCCAGTACTTC.

The J gene is TRBJ2-5, the V gene TRBV4-1; 8 bases map to TRBD1. Near its end, the DNA agrees better with TRBJ2-7, so the J call may be wrong. The germline V gene has CDR1 MGHRA and CDR2 YSYEKL. The length of the CDR3 is 15 residues. In DNA, the CDR3 is TGCGCCAGCAGCCATAGGACAGGGAGTCCCTACGAGCAGTACTTC. As protein: CASSHRTGSPYEQYF.

This clone was detected only once. The genes are TRBV5-6 and TRBJ1-2, with D possibly TRBD1 on 6 matching bases. CDR1 is SGHDT and CDR2 is YYEEEE in the germline V gene. The V gene lost 4 bases and the J gene lost 5 bases, with 12 bases spanning the gap. This CDR3 contains 13 residues. CDR3 residues: CASSQDRLYGYTF. DNA of the CDR3: TGTGCCAGCAGCCAAGACAGGCTTTATGGCTACACCTTC.

To note about this clone: The sample contains more than one DNA sequence encoding this CDR3. This CDR3 reads CAWSQRNSPLHF. In nucleotides, the CDR3 is TGTGCCTGGAGCCAGAGGAATTCACCCCTCCACTTT. V and J are TRBV30 and TRBJ1-6; no clear D. Germline V gives CDR1 GTSNPN, CDR2 SVGIG (reference sequence). The CDR3 length is 12 residues. The ends were cut back, 3 bases at V and 7 bases at J, with 7 bases in the middle.

V gene TRBV21-1 combines with J gene TRBJ1-6. TRBV21-1 is shown as a pseudogene. This CDR3 contains 13 residues. The CDR3 loop reads CASSGGTDSPLHF. The CDR3 DNA is TGTGCCAGCAGCGGGGGGACCGATTCACCCCTCCACTTT.

The chain carries TRBV25-1 and TRBJ1-1; D is perhaps TRBD1 (5 bases). Germline V gene data show CDR1 as MGHDK and CDR2 as SYGVNS. This CDR3 is 17 amino acids long. Between the trimmed V and J ends, which lost 3 bases and 10 bases, there was a span of 27 bases. The CDR3 DNA reads as TGTGCCAGCAGTGATCCTTACCTGGACAATCTGATGGGGGGAGCTTTCTTT. It translates to CASSDPYLDNLMGGAFF.

This clone was detected once. The gene calls are TRBV5-1 and TRBJ2-5; TRBD2 aligns across 8 bases. V trimming: 0 bases; J trimming: 5 bases; junction bases outside the gene matches: 9. Germline V gene lookup returns CDR1 SGHRS and CDR2 YFSETQ. This CDR3 is built from 16 residues. This CDR3 is CASSLGGGLGSETQYF. The CDR3 DNA follows: TGCGCCAGCAGCTTGGGCGGGGGACTAGGGTCGGAGACCCAGTACTTC.

The J gene is TRBJ1-1, the V gene TRBV6-5; D is unresolved. The germline V gene encodes CDR1 MNHEY and CDR2 SVGAGI. There are 14 residues in the CDR3. The V gene lost 4 bases and the J gene lost 10 bases, with 19 bases spanning the gap. CDR3 nucleotide sequence: TGTGCCAGCAGTTTATCTTTCAGGAGGCTCGGAGCTTTCTTT. Translating gives CASSLSFRRLGAFF.

This clone was recorded once. This chain links TRBV30 with TRBJ2-7; 11 nucleotides match TRBD1. CDR3 length: 14 amino acids. The trim removed 1 base at V and 2 bases at J, leaving 1 base unmatched. Germline V gene sequence: CDR1 GTSNPN, CDR2 SVGIG (reference sequence). For the CDR3, the DNA is TGTGCCTGGAGTGGGGGACAGGGGGCCTACGAGCAGTACTTC. Translation: CAWSGGQGAYEQYF.

This clone was counted only a few times. The chain uses TRBV30 and TRBJ1-5; TRBD1 agrees at 8 bases. The CDR3 is made up of 13 amino acids. The trim removed 7 bases at V and 10 bases at J, leaving 12 bases unmatched. The V gene's germline CDR1 is GTSNPN and CDR2 SVGIG (reference sequence). For the CDR3, the DNA is TGTGCCTCTAGTCCCGGGACAGGCACCCCCCAGCATTTT. Its protein is CASSPGTGTPQHF.

The chain combines TRBV2 with TRBJ2-4; tentative D call: TRBD1 (5 bases). V lost 6 bases, J lost 9 bases, and 15 bases lay in between. The CDR3 is 13 amino acids. The V gene's germline CDR1 is SNHLY and CDR2 FYNNEI. The CDR3 DNA follows: TGTGCCAGCAGGGGCAGGGCTTTCGGCATTCAGTACTTC. Protein: CASRGRAFGIQYF.